The rows below give T cell receptor beta chains drawn from one sample of a study of T cell responses to AZD1222 COVID-19 vaccine. Generated by immunoSEQ multiplex PCR, the TCRdb table keeps only in-frame clones and is missing some. The sample has 190,000 or so clones, more than 70% seen once. The sample was peripheral blood, taken 28 days after the second AZD1222 dose. The receptors come from an adult who received the AZD1222 COVID-19 vaccine. Both conserved end residues are part of each CDR3. D genes are given only for firm matches. Clone size is stated in some rows and not others, as once, few, many or a class when expanded.

>TRBJ1-4|TRBV19|NA|NA
TGTGCCAGTAGCGGATTTGTTGGAGGGAAAGGTGAAAAACTGTTTTTT
CASSGFVGGKGEKLFF
>TRBJ2-1|TRBV18|NA|TRBD1
TGTGCCAGCTCACCCTGGACAGGGATTGGGAATGAGCAGTTCTTC
CASSPWTGIGNEQFF
>TRBJ2-7|TRBV7-2|NA|TRBD2
TGTGCCAGCAGCTTAGTCAGCGGGAGCTCCTACGAGCAGTACTTC
CASSLVSGSSYEQYF
>TRBJ2-2|TRBV3-1/TRBV3-2|NA|NA
TGTGCCAGCAGGCTCACCGGGGAGCTGTTTTTT
CASRLTGELFF
>TRBJ1-2|TRBV28|NA|NA
TGTGCCAGCAGTTTAGGAGTAAGGCAGACTAACTATGGCTACACCTTC
CASSLGVRQTNYGYTF
>TRBJ2-3|TRBV2|NA|NA
TGTGCCAGCAGTTTCGAGAGGGGGGGTACGCAGTATTTT
CASSFERGGTQYF
>TRBJ2-1|TRBV9|NA|TRBD1
TGTGCCAGCAGCACCCGGGACAGGGGGCCGGAAAATGAGCAGTTCTTC
CASSTRDRGPENEQFF
>TRBJ2-5|TRBV6-5|NA|TRBD1
TGTGCCAGCAGTTACAGGGGGCAGCAAGAGACCCAGTACTTC
CASSYRGQQETQYF
>TRBJ1-1|TRBV5-1|NA|NA
TGCGCCAGCAGCTTGGCCGGCACGAACACTGAAGCTTTCTTT
CASSLAGTNTEAFF
>TRBJ2-7|TRBV19|NA|NA
TGTGCCAGTAGTGGGGGGGCGTACGAGCAGTACTTC
CASSGGAYEQYF
>TRBJ2-7|TRBV7-2|once|NA
TGTGCCAGCAGCTTAGATTTGACCTCCCTTGCCTACGAGCAGTACTTC
CASSLDLTSLAYEQYF
>TRBJ2-7|TRBV6-4|NA|TRBD2
TGTGCCAGCAGTGAAACAGGCGGGGGCGAGCAGTACTTC
CASSETGGGEQYF
>TRBJ1-1|TRBV5-1|once|TRBD1
TGCGCCAGCAGCTGGACAGGGGGTTCTAGCACTGAAGCTTTCTTT
CASSWTGGSSTEAFF
>TRBJ2-1|TRBV9|NA|TRBD2
TGTGCCAGCAGCGCATCCACTAGCGGATCCTACAATGAGCAGTTCTTC
CASSASTSGSYNEQFF
>TRBJ2-7|TRBV7-9|once|TRBD1
TGTGCCAGCAGCTTAACAGGGGGCACCTACGAGCAGTACTTC
CASSLTGGTYEQYF
>TRBJ1-5|TRBV19|NA|NA
TGTGCCAGTAGTATAGGCGAAGCCCCCCGGCCCCAGCATTTT
CASSIGEAPRPQHF
>TRBJ1-5|TRBV28|NA|NA
TGTGCCAGCAGCCCAAGACTGTATAGCAATCAGCCCCAGCATTTT
CASSPRLYSNQPQHF
>TRBJ2-7|TRBV15|NA|NA
TGTGCCACCAGCAGGGAGCCCGGAACCCAAGACGAGCAGTACTTC
CATSREPGTQDEQYF
>TRBJ1-5|TRBV5-1|NA|TRBD1
TGCGCCAGCAGGCAGGACAGGGCTGATCAGCCCCAGCATTTT
CASRQDRADQPQHF
>TRBJ2-2|TRBV29-1|NA|NA
TGCAGCGTTATGGGGTCCGGGGAGCTGTTTTTT
CSVMGSGELFF
>TRBJ2-1|TRBV7-3|NA|NA
TGTGCCAGCAGCCCCCTCGCGGGCGGGGTCAGGGGGGATGAGCAGTTCTTC
CASSPLAGGVRGDEQFF
>TRBJ1-6|TRBV5-4|NA|TRBD1
TGTGCCAGCAGCCGGGACAGGCGTAGGGCGAATTCACCCCTCCACTTT
CASSRDRRRANSPLHF
>TRBJ2-1|TRBV7-2|NA|NA
TGTGCCAGCAGCTTAGCATCCGGGATTAGTGAGCAGTTCTTC
CASSLASGISEQFF
>TRBJ2-1|TRBV5-1|NA|TRBD2
TGCGCCAGCAGCTTGGGGCCGGGAGGGCCGGGGGATGAGCAGTTCTTC
CASSLGPGGPGDEQFF
>TRBJ2-5|TRBV6-5|NA|TRBD2
TGTGCCAGCAGTTACTTCGGGGCTAGCGGCCAAGAGACCCAGTACTTC
CASSYFGASGQETQYF
>TRBJ1-3|TRBV28|NA|NA
TGTGCCAGCAGTTTATTGCGGCCCGTTGGAAACACCATATATTTT
CASSLLRPVGNTIYF
>TRBJ2-7|TRBV5-1|once|TRBD2
TGCGCCAGCAGCTCGTCGGCTAGCGGGGCCCCGGGGGAGCAGTACTTC
CASSSSASGAPGEQYF
>TRBJ2-1|TRBV5-4|NA|TRBD2
TGTGCCAGCAGCCAATCCTCGGGACTAGGAATGGATGAGCAGTTCTTC
CASSQSSGLGMDEQFF
>TRBJ1-1|TRBV30|NA|NA
TGTGCCTGGCGGAGTAACACTGAAGCTTTCTTT
CAWRSNTEAFF
>TRBJ1-1|TRBV19|NA|TRBD1
TGTGCCAGTAGGCACCGGACAGGGGGGTACACTGAAGCTTTCTTT
CASRHRTGGYTEAFF
>TRBJ2-2|TRBV9|NA|NA
TGTGCCAGCAGCTTGACTACCTCCGGGGAGCTGTTTTTT
CASSLTTSGELFF
>TRBJ1-2|TRBV7-3|NA|NA
TGTGCCAGCAGCCCGGGGTCGGTCGATGGCTACACCTTC
CASSPGSVDGYTF
>TRBJ2-1|TRBV29-1|NA|NA
TGCAGCGTTGCCTCTGAGCAGTTCTTC
CSVASEQFF
>TRBJ2-1|TRBV24-1|NA|NA
TGTGCCACCAGGGACAGTGGGCCGGGTGAGCAGTTCTTC
CATRDSGPGEQFF
>TRBJ1-1|TRBV7-2|NA|TRBD1
TGTGCCAGCAGCACCACAGGGGGCGTAACTGAAGCTTTCTTT
CASSTTGGVTEAFF
>TRBJ1-5|TRBV28|NA|NA
TGTGCCAGCATCTTCGAAGGGGCAGGACAGCCCCAGCATTTT
CASIFEGAGQPQHF
>TRBJ1-1|TRBV18|NA|NA
TGTGCCAGCTCCTATTCCCCAGGGGTAAACACTGAAGCTTTCTTT
CASSYSPGVNTEAFF
>TRBJ1-4|TRBV27|NA|NA
TGTGCCAGCAGTTTATATTGGGGAGAAAAACTGTTTTTT
CASSLYWGEKLFF
>TRBJ1-5|TRBV7-9|NA|TRBD1
TGTGCCAGCAGCCCTTTGACAGGGCCGAGCAATCAGCCCCAGCATTTT
CASSPLTGPSNQPQHF
>TRBJ2-7|TRBV4-3|NA|NA
TGCGCCAGCAGCCAAGCTGTTACATACGAGCAGTACTTC
CASSQAVTYEQYF
>TRBJ2-1|TRBV3-1/TRBV3-2|NA|NA
TGTGCCAGCAGCCAAGTCCCCCTAGCAGGGAATGAGCAGTTCTTC
CASSQVPLAGNEQFF
>TRBJ2-7|TRBV20-1|NA|NA
TGCAGTGTCGCGACCCCCTACGAGCAGTACTTC
CSVATPYEQYF
>TRBJ2-4|TRBV2|NA|NA
TGTGCCAGCAAGCCCCCCACTCTAGCCAAAAACATTCAGTACTTC
CASKPPTLAKNIQYF
>TRBJ2-3|TRBV24-1|NA|TRBD2
TGTGCCACCAGTGACCCGGGGGGTTACACAGATACGCAGTATTTT
CATSDPGGYTDTQYF
>TRBJ1-2|TRBV7-9|NA|NA
TGTGCCAGCAGCTTCCTAACAGCCACCGAGGGCTACACCTTC
CASSFLTATEGYTF